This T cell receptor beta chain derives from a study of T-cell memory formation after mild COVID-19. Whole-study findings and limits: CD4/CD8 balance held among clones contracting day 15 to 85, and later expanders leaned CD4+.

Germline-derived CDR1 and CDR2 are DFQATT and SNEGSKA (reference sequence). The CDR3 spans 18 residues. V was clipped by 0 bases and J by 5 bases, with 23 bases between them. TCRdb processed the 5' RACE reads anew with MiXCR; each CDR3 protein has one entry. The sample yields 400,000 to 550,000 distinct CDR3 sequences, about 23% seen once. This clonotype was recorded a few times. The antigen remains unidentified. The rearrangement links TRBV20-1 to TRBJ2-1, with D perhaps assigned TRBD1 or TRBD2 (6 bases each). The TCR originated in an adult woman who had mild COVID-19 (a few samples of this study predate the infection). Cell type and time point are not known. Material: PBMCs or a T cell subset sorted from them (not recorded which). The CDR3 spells CSARDGGLDVDFDNEQFF. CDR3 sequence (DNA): TGCAGTGCTAGAGATGGGGGGCTAGATGTGGATTTCGACAATGAGCAGTTCTTC.